This TCR beta chain appears in the sequencing data of a study of regulatory T cells in long-lasting Graves disease. Study in general: Duration of antithyroid drug therapy among newly diagnosed Graves' patients was under 3 months. Study-level findings and limits: For persistent Graves' patients, TCR diversity was lower than for newly diagnosed ones.

In building TCR beta libraries, iRepertoire HTBI primers were used together with Arm-PCR of CDR3 regions. TCRdb reprocessed the multiplex PCR reads with MiXCR, giving one entry per CDR3 protein. The sample lists around 400,000 distinct CDR3 sequences, 12% seen once, with 18% in the top ten. This clonotype was observed a handful of times. The antigen is not known. Time point of the sample: newly diagnosed GD, antithyroid drugs for less than 3 months. PBMCs were the source of the RNA used for TCR sequencing. The CDR3 covers 15 residues. Per germline, CDR1 SEHNR and CDR2 FQNEAQ (reference sequence). V was shortened by 10 bases and J by 0 bases, with 17 bases between the two germline ends. These data also featured in a second study, about T cells in Graves' hyperthyroidism and ophthalmopathy. That source adds: Appearing also in blood were most of the thyroid clonotypes expanded above 0.001.

The chain recombines TRBV7-9 with TRBJ2-3; the D is unclear. The clonotype was recovered from a woman aged 18-29 years with Graves disease. The sequenced sample was peripheral blood mononuclear cells (PBMCs), obtained at new diagnosis, from a patient treated with antithyroid drugs. CDR3 in DNA: TGTGCCATTCAAAAGGGAACTACTAGCACAGATACGCAGTATTTT. Protein sequence: CAIQKGTTSTDTQYF.